This entry is about one TCR beta chain. Assay: immunoSEQ multiplex PCR; the TCRdb copy retains only in-frame clones and omits some. Of 56,000 or so clones in the sample, around nine tenths are singletons; the top ten hold around 1.1%. The ends lost 5 bases at V and 5 bases at J; junction bases unmatched: 8. Per the germline V gene, CDR1 is SEHNR and CDR2 is FQNEAQ (reference sequence). The CDR3 consists of 15 residues. The record originates from a study of cytomegalovirus exposure and HLA in healthy donors. The source material was PBMCs. The V gene is TRBV7-9, the J gene TRBJ2-3; 9 bases match TRBD2. This sequence originates from a man between 18 and 35 years old in good health and CMV-seronegative. The CDR3 spells CASSHPSGNGDTQYF. The CDR3 nucleotides read TGTGCCAGCAGCCATCCTAGCGGGAACGGAGATACGCAGTATTTT.